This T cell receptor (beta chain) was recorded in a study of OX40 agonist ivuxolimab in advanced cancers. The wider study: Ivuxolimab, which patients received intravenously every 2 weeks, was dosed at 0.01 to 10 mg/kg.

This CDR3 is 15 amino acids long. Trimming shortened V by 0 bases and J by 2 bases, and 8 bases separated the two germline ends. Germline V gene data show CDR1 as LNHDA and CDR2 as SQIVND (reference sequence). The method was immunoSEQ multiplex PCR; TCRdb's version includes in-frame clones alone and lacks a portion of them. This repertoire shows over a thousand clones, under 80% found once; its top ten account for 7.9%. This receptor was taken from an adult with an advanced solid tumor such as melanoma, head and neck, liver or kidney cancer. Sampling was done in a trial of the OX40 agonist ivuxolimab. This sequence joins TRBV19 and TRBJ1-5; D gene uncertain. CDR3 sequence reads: CASSIDARGNQPQHF. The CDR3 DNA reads TGTGCCAGTAGTATAGACGCGAGGGGCAATCAGCCCCAGCATTTT.